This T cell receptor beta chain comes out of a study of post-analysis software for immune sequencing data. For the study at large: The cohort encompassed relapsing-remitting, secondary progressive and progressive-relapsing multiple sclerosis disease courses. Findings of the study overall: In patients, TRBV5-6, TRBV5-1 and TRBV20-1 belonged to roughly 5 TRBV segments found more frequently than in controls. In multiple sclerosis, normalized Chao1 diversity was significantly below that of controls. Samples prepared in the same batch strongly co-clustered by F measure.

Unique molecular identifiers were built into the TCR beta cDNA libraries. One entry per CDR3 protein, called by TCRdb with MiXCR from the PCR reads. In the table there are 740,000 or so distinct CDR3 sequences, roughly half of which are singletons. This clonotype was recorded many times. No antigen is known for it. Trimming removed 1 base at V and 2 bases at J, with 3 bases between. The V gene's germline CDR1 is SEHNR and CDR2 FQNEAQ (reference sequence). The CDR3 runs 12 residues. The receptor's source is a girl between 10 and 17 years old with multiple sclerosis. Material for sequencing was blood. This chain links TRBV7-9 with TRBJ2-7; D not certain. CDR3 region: CASSLEPYEQYF. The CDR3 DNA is TGTGCCAGCAGCTTAGAACCCTACGAGCAGTACTTC.